This record looks at one T cell receptor (beta chain) sequence and its context. The sample belongs to a study of blood T cell repertoires in COVID-19. Study as a whole: Sites across the United States, Italy and Spain contributed samples from acute and convalescent COVID-19.

Sequencing used immunoSEQ multiplex PCR; TCRdb keeps in-frame clones, though not all of them. The table includes approximately 82,000 clones, around 88% detected once. The germline CDR1 and CDR2 sequences are WSHSY and SAAADI. The CDR3 runs 11 residues. V was clipped by 6 bases and J by 8 bases; unmatched bases: 2. The gene calls are TRBV10-2 and TRBJ1-1; 8 bases line up with TRBD1. The material sequenced was peripheral blood. This TCR derives from a woman aged 60-75 years with acute or convalescent COVID-19. The CDR3 region has the DNA TGCGCCAGCAGCCGGGACAGGGAAGCTTTCTTT. Protein: CASSRDREAFF.